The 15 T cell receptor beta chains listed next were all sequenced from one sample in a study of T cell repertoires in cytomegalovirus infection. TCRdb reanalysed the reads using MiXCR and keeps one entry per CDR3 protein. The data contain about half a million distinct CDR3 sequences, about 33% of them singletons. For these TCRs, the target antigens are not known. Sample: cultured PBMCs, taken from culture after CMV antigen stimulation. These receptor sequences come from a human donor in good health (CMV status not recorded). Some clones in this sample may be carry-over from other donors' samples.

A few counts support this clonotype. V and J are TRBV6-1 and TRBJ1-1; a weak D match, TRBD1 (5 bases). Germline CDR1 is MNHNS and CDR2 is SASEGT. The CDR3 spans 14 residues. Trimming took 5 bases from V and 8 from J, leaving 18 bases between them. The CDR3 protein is CASSLDSLTPEAFF. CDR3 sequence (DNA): TGTGCCAGCAGTCTTGACAGCCTAACACCAGAAGCTTTCTTT.

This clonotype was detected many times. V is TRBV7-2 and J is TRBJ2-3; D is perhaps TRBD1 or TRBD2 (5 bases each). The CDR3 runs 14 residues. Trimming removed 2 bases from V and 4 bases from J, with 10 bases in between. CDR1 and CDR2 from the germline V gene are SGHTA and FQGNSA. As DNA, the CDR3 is TGTGCCAGCAGCTTAAGCTCGGGGCCAGATACGCAGTATTTT. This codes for CASSLSSGPDTQYF.

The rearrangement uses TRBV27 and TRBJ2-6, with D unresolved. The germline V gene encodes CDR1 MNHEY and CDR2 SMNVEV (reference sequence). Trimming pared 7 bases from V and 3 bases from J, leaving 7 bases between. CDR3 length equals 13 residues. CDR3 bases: TGTGCCAGCACTTCCGTTGGGGCCAACGTCCTGACTTTC. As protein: CASTSVGANVLTF.

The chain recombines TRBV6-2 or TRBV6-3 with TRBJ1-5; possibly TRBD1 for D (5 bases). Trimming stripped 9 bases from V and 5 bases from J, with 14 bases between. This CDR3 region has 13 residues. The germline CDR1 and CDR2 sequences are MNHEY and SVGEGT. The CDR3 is CASMDRGDQPQHF. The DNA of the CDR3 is TGTGCCAGTATGGATCGGGGGGATCAGCCCCAGCATTTT.

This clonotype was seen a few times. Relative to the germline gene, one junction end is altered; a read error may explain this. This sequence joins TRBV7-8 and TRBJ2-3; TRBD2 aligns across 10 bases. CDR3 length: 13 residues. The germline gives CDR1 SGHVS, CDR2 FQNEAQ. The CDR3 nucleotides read TGTGCCAGCAGCTTACTAGCGGGAGATCCGCAGTATTTT. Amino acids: CASSLLAGDPQYF.

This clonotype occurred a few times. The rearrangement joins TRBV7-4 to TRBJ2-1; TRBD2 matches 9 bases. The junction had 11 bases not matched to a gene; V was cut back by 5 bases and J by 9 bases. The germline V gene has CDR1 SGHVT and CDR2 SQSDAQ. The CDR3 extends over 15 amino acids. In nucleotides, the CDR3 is TGTGCCAGCAGCCTCGTGGGGACTAGCCGGGGTGAGCAGTTCTTC. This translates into CASSLVGTSRGEQFF.

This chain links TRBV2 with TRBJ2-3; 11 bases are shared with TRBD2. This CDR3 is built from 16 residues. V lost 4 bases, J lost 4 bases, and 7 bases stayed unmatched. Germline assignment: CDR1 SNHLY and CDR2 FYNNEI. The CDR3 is CASSALTSGTPDTQYF. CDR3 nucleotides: TGTGCCAGCAGTGCTTTGACTAGCGGGACCCCAGATACGCAGTATTTT.

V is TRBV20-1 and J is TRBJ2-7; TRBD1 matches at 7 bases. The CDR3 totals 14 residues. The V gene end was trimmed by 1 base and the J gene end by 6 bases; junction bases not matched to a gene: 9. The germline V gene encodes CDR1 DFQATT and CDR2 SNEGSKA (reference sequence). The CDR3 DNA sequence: TGCAGTGCTAGAGGCCGGGACAGCGTGTTCGAGCAGTACTTC. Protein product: CSARGRDSVFEQYF.

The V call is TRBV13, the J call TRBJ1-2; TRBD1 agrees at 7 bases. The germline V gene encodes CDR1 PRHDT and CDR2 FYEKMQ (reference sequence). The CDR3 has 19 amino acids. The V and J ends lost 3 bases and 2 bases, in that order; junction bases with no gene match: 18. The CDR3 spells CASSFQRLDRVFPNYGYTF. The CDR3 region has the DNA TGTGCCAGCAGCTTTCAGAGACTCGACAGGGTATTTCCCAACTATGGCTACACCTTC.

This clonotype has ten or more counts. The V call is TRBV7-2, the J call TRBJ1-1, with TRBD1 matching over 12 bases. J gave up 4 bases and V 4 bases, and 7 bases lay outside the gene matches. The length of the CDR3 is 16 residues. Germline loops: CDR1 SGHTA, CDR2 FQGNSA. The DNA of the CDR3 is TGTGCCAGCAGCTCCCAGGGACAGGGGGCTGGCACTGAAGCTTTCTTT. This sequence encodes CASSSQGQGAGTEAFF.

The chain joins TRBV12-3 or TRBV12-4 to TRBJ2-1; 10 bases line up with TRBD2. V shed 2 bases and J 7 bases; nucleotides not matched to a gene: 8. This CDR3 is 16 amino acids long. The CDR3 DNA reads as TGTGCCAGCAGTTTACCGGGACTAGCGAATAAGAATGAGCAGTTCTTC. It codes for CASSLPGLANKNEQFF.

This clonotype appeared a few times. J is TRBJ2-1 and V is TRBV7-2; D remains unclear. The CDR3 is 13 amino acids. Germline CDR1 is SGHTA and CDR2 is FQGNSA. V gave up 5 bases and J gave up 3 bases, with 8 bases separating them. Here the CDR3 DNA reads TGTGCCAGCAGCCCCCGACGCTACAATGAGCAGTTCTTC. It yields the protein CASSPRRYNEQFF.

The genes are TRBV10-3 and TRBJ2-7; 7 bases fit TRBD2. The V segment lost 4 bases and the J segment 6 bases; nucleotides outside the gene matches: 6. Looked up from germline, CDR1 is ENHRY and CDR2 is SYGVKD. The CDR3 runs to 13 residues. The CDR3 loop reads CAISVMGGSEQYF. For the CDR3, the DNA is TGTGCCATCAGTGTCATGGGGGGGAGCGAGCAGTACTTC.

CDR3 nucleotides: TGTGCCAGCAGTTGGACCTATGAAGCTTTCTTT. It specifies CASSWTYEAFF. The rearrangement uses TRBV12-3 or TRBV12-4 and TRBJ1-1; D is undetermined. The CDR3 extends over 11 amino acids. V shed 4 bases and J shed 7 bases, with 7 bases lying between them.

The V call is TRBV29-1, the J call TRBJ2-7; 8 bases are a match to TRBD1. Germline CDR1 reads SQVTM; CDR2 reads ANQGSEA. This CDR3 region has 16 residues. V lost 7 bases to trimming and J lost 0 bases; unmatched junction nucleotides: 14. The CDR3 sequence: CSGQNEWTGSSYEQYF. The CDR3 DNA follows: TGCAGCGGGCAGAACGAGTGGACAGGGTCCTCCTACGAGCAGTACTTC.